What follows are 18 T cell receptor beta chains derived from one specimen sequenced in a study of blood T cell repertoires in COVID-19. Using immunoSEQ multiplex PCR, the repertoire was profiled, and TCRdb retains in-frame clones only, with some absent. The sample lists over 70,000 clones; approximately 81% were seen once. Material: peripheral blood. These receptors were obtained from a man in his 60s with COVID-19, enrolled during active disease.

V gene TRBV4-1 combines with J gene TRBJ1-1, with TRBD1 matching over 8 bases. The trim removed 0 bases at V and 5 bases at J, leaving 11 bases unmatched. Per germline, CDR1 MGHRA and CDR2 YSYEKL. There are 17 residues in the CDR3. The DNA for the CDR3 is TGCGCCAGCAGCCAAGATCCGCAAGGGACAGGACAAACTGAAGCTTTCTTT. Translated, it gives CASSQDPQGTGQTEAFF.

In this sample, this clone turned up a few times. This chain uses TRBV7-9 with TRBJ2-2; 9 bases are a match to TRBD2. V lost 5 bases and J lost 3; bases outside the gene matches: 1. The CDR3 contains 14 residues. Looked up from germline, CDR1 is SEHNR and CDR2 is FQNEAQ (reference sequence). The CDR3 region has the DNA TGTGCCAGCAGCCGACTAGCGGACACCGGGGAGCTGTTTTTT. This encodes CASSRLADTGELFF. The full variable domain, in which reference TRBV7-9 and TRBJ2-2 provide the parts outside the CDR3, is DTGVSQNPRHKITKRGQNVTFRCDPISEHNRLYWYRQTLGQGPEFLTYFQNEAQLEKSRLLSDRFSAERPKGSFSTLEIQRTEQGDSAMYLCASSRLADTGELFFGEGSRLTVL.

The CDR3 here is CASSDDSHYGYTF. The DNA for the CDR3 is TGCGCCAGCAGTGATGACTCCCACTATGGCTACACCTTC. The gene calls are TRBV10-2 and TRBJ1-2, with unresolved D. Germline values: CDR1 WSHSY, CDR2 SAAADI. This CDR3 has 13 residues. V dropped 3 bases and J dropped 3 bases, with 8 bases sitting between them.

This clone appeared a single time. The same CDR3 can be traced to other DNA sequences in this sample. The chain employs TRBV12-3 or TRBV12-4 and TRBJ1-1, with D hard to call. The V end was cut by 4 bases, the J end by 3 bases, with 3 bases between. This CDR3 has 11 amino acids. The CDR3 DNA reads as TGTGCCAGCAGTTCATACACTGAAGCTTTCTTT. It encodes CASSSYTEAFF.

The rearrangement uses TRBV11-2 and TRBJ2-5, with 9 bases fitting TRBD2. Germline V CDR1 and CDR2: SGHAT, FQNNGV. CDR3 length equals 17 residues. V shed 4 bases and J 5 bases; nucleotides not matched to a gene: 14. CDR3 nucleotide sequence: TGTGCCAGCAGCTCGGGACTATTAGCGGGGGCTCTGGAGACCCAGTACTTC. Its translation is CASSSGLLAGALETQYF.

This clone was detected ten times or more. V and J are TRBV4-1 and TRBJ1-5, with D unclear. The V and J ends lost 5 bases and 1 base respectively, with 12 bases between them. Germline V gives CDR1 MGHRA, CDR2 YSYEKL. This CDR3 comprises 15 residues. The CDR3 region is CASSSSTTSNQPQHF. DNA for the CDR3: TGCGCCAGCAGCAGCTCGACAACCAGCAATCAGCCCCAGCATTTT.

The CDR3 coding sequence is TGTGCCAGCAGCTTGGTGACAGGCACAAATTCACCCCTCCACTTT. Translation: CASSLVTGTNSPLHF. V and J are TRBV5-6 and TRBJ1-6, with D possibly matching TRBD1 (6 bases). The germline V gene encodes CDR1 SGHDT and CDR2 YYEEEE. There are 15 residues in the CDR3. V was shortened by 0 bases and J by 7 bases, with 11 bases between the two germline ends.

The V call is TRBV2, the J call TRBJ2-7; 7 positions match TRBD1. The trim removed 7 bases at V and 7 bases at J, leaving 10 bases unmatched. Germline CDR1 reads SNHLY; CDR2 reads FYNNEI. The CDR3 runs to 13 residues. The CDR3 bases are TGTGCCAGCAACGACAAGGGGGCTAGTGAGCAGTACTTC. The encoded protein is CASNDKGASEQYF.

This clone came up a few times. This chain links TRBV30 with TRBJ1-2; a weak D match, TRBD1 (5 bases). The CDR3 loop spans 12 amino acids. V was shortened by 2 bases and J by 5 bases, with 9 bases between the two germline ends. The germline V gene has CDR1 GTSNPN and CDR2 SVGIG (reference sequence). The CDR3 here is CAWSYRGYGYTF. CDR3 DNA: TGTGCCTGGAGTTATAGGGGATATGGCTACACCTTC.

The rearrangement joins TRBV19 to TRBJ1-3; unclear D gene. Germline CDR1 is LNHDA and CDR2 is SQIVND (reference sequence). The germline V and J ends were trimmed by 6 bases and 3 bases, with 18 bases remaining between them. The CDR3 is made up of 16 amino acids. The CDR3, as DNA: TGTGCCAGTAGCCCATATAGGAGAGGAGATGGAAACACCATATATTTT. It is translated as CASSPYRRGDGNTIYF.

This clone was detected only a few times. The chain employs TRBV18 and TRBJ1-4, with D possibly matching TRBD1 (6 bases). This CDR3 is built from 14 residues. Germline V gene data show CDR1 as KGHSH and CDR2 as LQKENI. Trimming left V 4 bases short and J 7 bases short, with 13 bases between. As DNA, the CDR3 is TGTGCCAGCTCACAGGACAGACTCAGTGAAAAACTGTTTTTT. It codes for CASSQDRLSEKLFF.

This chain joins TRBV2 and TRBJ1-2; 7 bases align to TRBD1. J was trimmed by 5 bases and V by 5 bases; bases with no gene match: 8. The CDR3 is 14 amino acids. Germline-derived CDR1 and CDR2 are SNHLY and FYNNEI. The CDR3 DNA follows: TGTGCCAGCAGTACTAACAGGGGAATGTATGGCTACACCTTC. Translated, it gives CASSTNRGMYGYTF.

The rearrangement uses TRBV9 and TRBJ2-5; 9 bases are a match to TRBD2. Germline loops: CDR1 SGDLS, CDR2 YYNGEE. The junction had 3 bases not matched to a gene; V was cut back by 2 bases and J by 1 base. This CDR3 spans 15 amino acids. The CDR3 region is CASSVSGGLQETQYF. As DNA, the CDR3 is TGTGCCAGCAGCGTTAGCGGGGGCCTCCAAGAGACCCAGTACTTC.

The chain joins TRBV20-1 to TRBJ1-1; TRBD1 aligns across 7 bases. J gave up 7 bases and V 5 bases, and 4 bases lay outside the gene matches. Looked up from germline, CDR1 is DFQATT and CDR2 is SNEGSKA (reference sequence). The CDR3 runs 11 residues. For the CDR3, the DNA is TGCAGTGCTTTCTACAGGGGTGAAGCTTTCTTT. It is translated as CSAFYRGEAFF.

In its sample, this clone was seen a few times. The gene calls are TRBV30 and TRBJ1-2; D is unclear. The V and J ends lost 3 bases and 8 bases respectively, with 7 bases between them. The CDR3 extends over 10 amino acids. Germline loops: CDR1 GTSNPN, CDR2 SVGIG (reference sequence). CDR3 protein: CAWRRGGYTF. The CDR3 nucleotides are TGTGCCTGGAGGAGAGGAGGCTACACCTTC.

CDR3 amino acids: CASSDRRNTEAFF. The CDR3, as DNA: TGTGCCAGCAGCGACAGGCGGAACACTGAAGCTTTCTTT. This chain connects TRBV25-1 to TRBJ1-1, with a tentative D call TRBD1 (6 bases). V was trimmed by 6 bases and J by 1 base, leaving 9 bases between them. This CDR3 has 13 residues. Germline CDR1 MGHDK, CDR2 SYGVNS.

The V call is TRBV28, the J call TRBJ2-7, with 8 bases fitting TRBD1. The CDR3 is 15 residues long. Per the germline V gene, CDR1 is MDHEN and CDR2 is SYDVKM. V shed 5 bases and J 2 bases; nucleotides not matched to a gene: 8. The CDR3 DNA sequence: TGTGCCAGCAGTAGACTCCGGGACAGGACCTACGAGCAGTACTTC. Its protein is CASSRLRDRTYEQYF.

V usage is TRBV5-1 and J usage is TRBJ2-7; 11 nucleotides agree with TRBD1. From germline, CDR1 is SGHRS and CDR2 YFSETQ. The junction had 15 bases not matched to a gene; V was cut back by 7 bases and J by 6 bases. The CDR3 sequence is 16 residues long. In DNA, the CDR3 is TGCGCCAGCCGCGCTGGGGGGACAGGGGGGCTACTCGAGCAGTACTTC. Translated: CASRAGGTGGLLEQYF.